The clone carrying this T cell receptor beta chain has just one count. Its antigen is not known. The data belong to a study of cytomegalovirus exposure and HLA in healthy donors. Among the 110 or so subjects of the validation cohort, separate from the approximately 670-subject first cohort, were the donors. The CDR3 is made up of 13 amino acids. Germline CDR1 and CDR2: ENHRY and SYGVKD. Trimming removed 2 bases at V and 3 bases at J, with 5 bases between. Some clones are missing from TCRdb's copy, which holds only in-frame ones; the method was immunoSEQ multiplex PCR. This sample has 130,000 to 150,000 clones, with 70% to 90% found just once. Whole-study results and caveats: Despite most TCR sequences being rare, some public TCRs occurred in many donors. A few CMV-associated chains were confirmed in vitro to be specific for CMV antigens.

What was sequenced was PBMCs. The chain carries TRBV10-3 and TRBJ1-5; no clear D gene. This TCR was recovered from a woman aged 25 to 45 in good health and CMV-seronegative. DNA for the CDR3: TGTGCCATCAGTGAGCTAACCAATCAGCCCCAGCATTTT. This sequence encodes CAISELTNQPQHF.